These T cell receptor beta chains were read from a single sample in a study of cytomegalovirus exposure and HLA in healthy donors. The data were produced by immunoSEQ multiplex PCR, yet TCRdb's version contains in-frame clones alone and is incomplete. The sample consists of just over 150,000 clones, approximately 80% of them appearing once. The sample was PBMCs. Source of these receptors: a man between 18 and 35 years old in good health and CMV-seronegative. Each CDR3 is given with its conserved first and last residue. The D gene is left open where the match is weak. Size is omitted from some rows. Given values are once, few, many or a class for expanded clones.

length	D	J	size	V	CDR3	DNA
14	TRBD1	TRBJ2-7	.	TRBV28	CASSLWGTGGEQYF	TGTGCCAGCAGTTTATGGGGGACAGGGGGGGAACAGTACTTC
15	.	TRBJ2-3	.	TRBV29-1	CSVDPPGLNTDTQYF	TGCAGCGTTGATCCCCCCGGACTCAACACAGATACGCAGTATTTT
14	.	TRBJ1-5	.	TRBV7-9	CASSPMTGDQPQHF	TGTGCCAGCAGCCCAATGACCGGGGATCAGCCCCAGCATTTT
15	.	TRBJ2-2	.	TRBV16	CASSQSGRETGELFF	TGTGCCAGCAGCCAATCCGGCAGGGAAACCGGGGAGCTGTTTTTT
14	TRBD1	TRBJ2-5	.	TRBV6-1	CASSHGQGGETQYF	TGTGCCAGCAGTCATGGACAGGGGGGGGAGACCCAGTACTTC
17	TRBD2	TRBJ2-5	.	TRBV13	CASSPGLADLGEETQYF	TGTGCCAGCAGCCCCGGACTAGCGGACCTCGGGGAAGAGACCCAGTACTTC
14	TRBD1	TRBJ1-5	.	TRBV27	CASRQRQGDQPQHF	TGTGCCAGCAGACAGAGACAGGGGGATCAGCCCCAGCATTTT
13	TRBD1	TRBJ1-5	.	TRBV2	CASSDRAVQPQHF	TGTGCCAGCAGCGACAGGGCAGTTCAGCCCCAGCATTTT
13	TRBD1	TRBJ2-7	.	TRBV28	CASSPGQLYEQYF	TGTGCCAGCAGTCCGGGACAGCTCTACGAGCAGTACTTC
15	TRBD1	TRBJ2-5	once	TRBV25-1	CASSNPGQASETQYF	TGTGCCAGCAGTAACCCGGGACAGGCTTCGGAGACCCAGTACTTC
15	.	TRBJ2-5	.	TRBV19	CASSPPGSEVETQYF	TGTGCCAGTAGTCCACCGGGATCAGAGGTGGAGACCCAGTACTTC
11	.	TRBJ2-5	few	TRBV20-1	CSASPKETQYF	TGCAGTGCTAGTCCAAAAGAGACCCAGTACTTC
17	.	TRBJ1-1	.	TRBV5-1	CASMDAGWGRDYTEAFF	TGCGCTTCGATGGATGCTGGCTGGGGGCGCGATTACACTGAAGCTTTCTTT
14	.	TRBJ2-3	once	TRBV29-1	CSVEVGSRGDTQYF	TGCAGCGTTGAAGTGGGCAGCCGGGGAGATACGCAGTATTTT
17	.	TRBJ1-5	once	TRBV21-1	CASSKIIGGCQGQPQHF	TGTGCCAGCAGCAAAATCATCGGGGGGTGCCAGGGCCAGCCCCAGCATTTT
14	TRBD1	TRBJ2-3	.	TRBV5-6	CASSGGQGTDTQYF	TGTGCCAGCAGCGGGGGACAGGGGACAGATACGCAGTATTTT
14	TRBD2	TRBJ2-7	.	TRBV7-2	CASSPSGGAHEQYF	TGTGCCAGCAGCCCAAGCGGGGGGGCCCACGAGCAGTACTTC
18	.	TRBJ1-5	.	TRBV21-1	CASSPRDLRGEGNQPQHF	TGTGCCAGCAGCCCCCGGGACCTCAGAGGGGAGGGGAATCAGCCCCAGCATTTT
13	.	TRBJ2-5	.	TRBV5-1	CASSGGKGETQYF	TGCGCCAGCAGTGGGGGGAAAGGGGAGACCCAGTACTTC
14	TRBD2	TRBJ2-5	.	TRBV7-9	CASSSLAGEETQYF	TGTGCCAGCAGCTCGCTAGCGGGGGAAGAGACCCAGTACTTC
12	.	TRBJ1-1	.	TRBV25-1	CASSFRQSEAFF	TGTGCCAGCAGTTTCCGACAGAGTGAAGCTTTCTTT
15	TRBD1	TRBJ1-5	.	TRBV18	CASSPGTGHLQPQHF	TGTGCCAGCTCACCTGGGACAGGGCACCTACAGCCCCAGCATTTT
15	.	TRBJ2-1	.	TRBV27	CASSPAPTGLNEQFF	TGTGCCAGCAGCCCCGCCCCTACAGGGTTAAATGAGCAGTTCTTC
15	.	TRBJ2-3	.	TRBV7-3	CASSLSTGAGDTQYF	TGTGCCAGCAGCTTAAGTACGGGTGCGGGGGATACGCAGTATTTT
14	.	TRBJ2-7	.	TRBV6-4	CASSEVADAREQYF	TGTGCCAGCAGTGAGGTAGCGGATGCGCGCGAGCAGTACTTC
14	.	TRBJ2-2	once	TRBV5-1	CASSPGYATGELFF	TGCGCCAGCAGCCCGGGGTACGCCACCGGGGAGCTGTTTTTT
13	.	TRBJ2-1	few	TRBV7-6	CASSGGWRDEQFF	TGTGCCAGCAGCGGCGGGTGGAGGGATGAGCAGTTCTTC
16	TRBD1	TRBJ2-5	.	TRBV4-1	CASSTQAPGQGKTQYF	TGCGCCAGCAGCACCCAGGCTCCGGGACAGGGAAAGACCCAGTACTTC
15	.	TRBJ1-5	.	TRBV12-5	CARAKRGKSNQPQHF	TGTGCTAGGGCCAAGAGAGGGAAAAGCAATCAGCCCCAGCATTTT
13	.	TRBJ1-1	.	TRBV5-8	CASSLGRAAEAFF	TGTGCCAGCAGCTTGGGCAGGGCGGCTGAAGCTTTCTTT
14	TRBD2	TRBJ2-7	.	TRBV27	CASSFASGSYEQYF	TGTGCCAGCAGTTTCGCTAGCGGGAGCTACGAGCAGTACTTC
14	.	TRBJ2-5	.	TRBV14	CASSQATGQVTQYF	TGTGCCAGCAGCCAAGCTACAGGGCAGGTGACCCAGTACTTC
16	TRBD2	TRBJ2-5	.	TRBV5-4	CASSLVGEGWKETQYF	TGTGCCAGCAGCTTGGTCGGGGAGGGTTGGAAAGAGACCCAGTACTTC
13	.	TRBJ2-1	.	TRBV6-4	CARPWAGTYEQFF	TGTGCCAGGCCTTGGGCGGGAACGTATGAGCAGTTCTTC
18	TRBD2	TRBJ2-1	.	TRBV28	CASSLSGRLAGVGNEQFF	TGTGCCAGCAGTTTATCGGGCCGACTAGCGGGAGTGGGCAATGAGCAGTTCTTC